What follows are 5 T cell receptor beta chains derived from one specimen sequenced in a study of cytomegalovirus exposure and HLA in healthy donors (dated by TCRdb to about 2017). The library was prepared using the immunoSEQ multiplex PCR assay. For the multiplex PCR, a mixture combining 60 forward primers for TCR Vbeta segments and 13 reverse primers for TCR Jbeta segments was used. The immuneACCESS repertoire file appears here via TCRdb, limited to in-frame rearrangements. These files lack a portion of the clones; in checked studies, under half of the deficit traces to unresolved V genes, and the cause of the others is not known. Here the sample has 140,000 to 150,000 clones; about 80% occur a single time. Clones ranked in the top ten supply approximately 9.7% of the sample. Input material: PBMCs. All receptors come from a woman aged 55-75 years in good health and CMV-seropositive.

The CDR3 loop is CASSLPPVETQYF. CDR3 sequence (DNA): TGTGCCAGCAGCCTCCCCCCGGTGGAGACCCAGTACTTC. The J gene is TRBJ2-5, the V gene TRBV28, with D uncertain. The CDR3 runs to 13 residues. Germline V gene data show CDR1 as MDHEN and CDR2 as SYDVKM. The V end was cut by 6 bases, the J end by 5 bases, with 13 bases between.

The rearrangement joins TRBV6-5 to TRBJ2-5; D gene ambiguous. Judging by the DNA end, TRBJ2-7 fits better; the J call may be wrong. Germline-derived CDR1 and CDR2 are MNHEY and SVGAGI. This CDR3 has 13 amino acids. CDR3 in amino acids: CASSRTVGYEQYF. The CDR3 DNA is TGTGCCAGCAGTCGAACAGTGGGCTACGAGCAGTACTTC.

The chain recombines TRBV7-9 with TRBJ2-2; D possibly corresponds to TRBD1 (5 bases). This CDR3 has 14 residues. The V and J ends lost 1 base and 6 bases respectively, with 9 bases between them. Germline V gene sequence: CDR1 SEHNR, CDR2 FQNEAQ (reference sequence). As DNA, the CDR3 is TGTGCCAGCAGCTTAGATAGGACACCCGGGGAGCTGTTTTTT. Amino acids: CASSLDRTPGELFF.

The chain employs TRBV5-1 and TRBJ2-3; no definite D call. Germline values: CDR1 SGHRS, CDR2 YFSETQ. Trimming took 0 bases from V and 0 from J, leaving 8 bases between them. CDR3 size: 15 residues. CDR3 sequence: CASSLGGTSTDTQYF. The CDR3, as DNA: TGCGCCAGCAGCTTGGGCGGAACTAGCACAGATACGCAGTATTTT. Drawing the rest from reference TRBV5-1 and TRBJ2-3, the complete variable domain is KAGVTQTPRYLIKTRGQQVTLSCSPISGHRSVSWYQQTPGQGLQFLFEYFSETQRNKGNFPGRFSGRQFSNSRSEMNVSTLELGDSALYLCASSLGGTSTDTQYFGPGTRLTVL.

This clone was recorded once. The V gene is TRBV27, the J gene TRBJ2-7, with D perhaps TRBD1 (6 bases). This CDR3 spans 15 amino acids. Deletions cut 6 bases from V and 0 bases from J, with 15 bases between. Looked up from germline, CDR1 is MNHEY and CDR2 is SMNVEV (reference sequence). The CDR3 DNA is TGTGCCAGCAGCCCGGGAAGGGGGAGCTCCTACGAGCAGTACTTC. It encodes CASSPGRGSSYEQYF.